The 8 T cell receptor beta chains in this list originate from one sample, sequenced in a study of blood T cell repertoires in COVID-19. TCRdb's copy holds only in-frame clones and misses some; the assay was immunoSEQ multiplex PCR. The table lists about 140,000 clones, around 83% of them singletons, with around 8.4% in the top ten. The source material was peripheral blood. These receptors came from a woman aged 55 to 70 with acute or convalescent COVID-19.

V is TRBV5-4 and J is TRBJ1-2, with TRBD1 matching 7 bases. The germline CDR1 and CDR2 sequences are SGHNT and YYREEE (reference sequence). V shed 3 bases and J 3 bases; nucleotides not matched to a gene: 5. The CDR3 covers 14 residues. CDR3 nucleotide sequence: TGTGCCAGCAGCTCCCGGGACAGAGACTATGGCTACACCTTC. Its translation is CASSSRDRDYGYTF. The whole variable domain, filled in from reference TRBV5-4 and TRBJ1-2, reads ETGVTQSPTHLIKTRGQQVTLRCSSQSGHNTVSWYQQALGQGPQFIFQYYREEENGRGNFPPRFSGLQFPNYSSELNVNALELDDSALYLCASSSRDRDYGYTFGSGTRLTVV.

CDR3 sequence: CASSTPSCLADSTDTQYF. The CDR3 DNA follows: TGTGCCAGCAGCACTCCCTCGTGCCTAGCGGATAGCACAGATACGCAGTATTTT. The chain uses TRBV21-1 and TRBJ2-3; the D call in the table, TRBD2, was not verified against the DNA. TRBV21-1 is shown as a pseudogene. The CDR3 totals 18 residues.

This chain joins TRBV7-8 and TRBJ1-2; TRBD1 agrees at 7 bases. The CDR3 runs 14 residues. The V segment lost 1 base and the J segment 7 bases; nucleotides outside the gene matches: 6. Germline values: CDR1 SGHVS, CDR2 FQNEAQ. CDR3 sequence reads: CASSLVGQGVGYTF. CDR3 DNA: TGTGCCAGCAGCTTAGTCGGGCAGGGGGTTGGCTACACCTTC.

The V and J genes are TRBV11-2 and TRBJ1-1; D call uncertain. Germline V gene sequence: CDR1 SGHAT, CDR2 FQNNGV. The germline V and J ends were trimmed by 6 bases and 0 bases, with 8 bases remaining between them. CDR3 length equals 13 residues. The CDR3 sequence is CASRNQMNTEAFF. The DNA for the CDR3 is TGTGCCAGCAGGAACCAGATGAACACTGAAGCTTTCTTT.

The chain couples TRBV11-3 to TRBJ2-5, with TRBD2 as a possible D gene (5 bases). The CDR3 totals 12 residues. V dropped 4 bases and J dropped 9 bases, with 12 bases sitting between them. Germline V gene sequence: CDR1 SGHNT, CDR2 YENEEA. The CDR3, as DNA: TGTGCCAGCAGCTCCGGGGATGGGGCCCAGTACTTC. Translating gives CASSSGDGAQYF.

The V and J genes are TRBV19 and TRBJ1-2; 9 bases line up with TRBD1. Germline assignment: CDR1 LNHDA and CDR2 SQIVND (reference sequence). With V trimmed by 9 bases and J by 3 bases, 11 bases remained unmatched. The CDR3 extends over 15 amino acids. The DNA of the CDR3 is TGTGCCAGCAATCCGGGACAGGGAATCGACTATGGCTACACCTTC. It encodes CASNPGQGIDYGYTF. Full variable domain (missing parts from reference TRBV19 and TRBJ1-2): DGGITQSPKYLFRKEGQNVTLSCEQNLNHDAMYWYRQDPGQGLRLIYYSQIVNDFQKGDIAEGYSVSREKKESFPLTVTSAQKNPTAFYLCASNPGQGIDYGYTFGSGTRLTVV.

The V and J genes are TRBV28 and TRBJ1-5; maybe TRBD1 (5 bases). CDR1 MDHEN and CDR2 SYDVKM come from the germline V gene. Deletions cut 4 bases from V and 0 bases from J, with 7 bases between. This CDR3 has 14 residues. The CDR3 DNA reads TGTGCCAGCAGTTACAGGAGTAGCAATCAGCCCCAGCATTTT. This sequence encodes CASSYRSSNQPQHF.

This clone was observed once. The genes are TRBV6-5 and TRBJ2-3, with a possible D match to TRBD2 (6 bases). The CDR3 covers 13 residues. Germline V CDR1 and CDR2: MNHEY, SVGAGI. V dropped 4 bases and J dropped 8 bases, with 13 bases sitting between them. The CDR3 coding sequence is TGTGCCAGCAGTTGGGGCGGGGCCGGTACGCAGTATTTT. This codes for CASSWGGAGTQYF.